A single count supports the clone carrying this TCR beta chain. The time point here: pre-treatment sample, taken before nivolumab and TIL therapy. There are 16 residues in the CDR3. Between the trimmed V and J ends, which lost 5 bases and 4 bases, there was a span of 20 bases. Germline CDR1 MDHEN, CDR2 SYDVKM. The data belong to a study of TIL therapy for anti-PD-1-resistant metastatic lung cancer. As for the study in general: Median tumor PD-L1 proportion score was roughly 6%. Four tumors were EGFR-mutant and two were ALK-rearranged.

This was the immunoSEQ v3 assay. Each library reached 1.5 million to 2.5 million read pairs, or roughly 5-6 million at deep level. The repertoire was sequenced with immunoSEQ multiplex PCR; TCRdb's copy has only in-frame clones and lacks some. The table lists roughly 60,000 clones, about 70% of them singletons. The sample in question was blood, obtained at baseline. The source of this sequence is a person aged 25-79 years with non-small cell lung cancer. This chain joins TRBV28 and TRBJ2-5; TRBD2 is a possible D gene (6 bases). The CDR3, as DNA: TGTGCCAGCAGTGTGCTGGGGTGGGGGGTTAGAGAGACCCAGTACTTC. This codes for CASSVLGWGVRETQYF.